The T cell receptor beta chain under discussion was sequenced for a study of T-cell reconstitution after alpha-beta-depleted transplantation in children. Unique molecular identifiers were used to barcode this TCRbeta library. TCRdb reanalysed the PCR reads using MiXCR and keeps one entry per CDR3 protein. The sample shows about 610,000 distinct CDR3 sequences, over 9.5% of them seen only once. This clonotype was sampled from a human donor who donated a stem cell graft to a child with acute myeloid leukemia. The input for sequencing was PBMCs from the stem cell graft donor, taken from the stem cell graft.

The CDR3 DNA follows: TGTGCCAGCAGCTTATCACCGGGAACTTTGAATGAGCAGTTCTTC. As protein: CASSLSPGTLNEQFF. V gene TRBV5-5 combines with J gene TRBJ2-1, with D possibly matching TRBD2 (5 bases). V dropped 2 bases and J dropped 7 bases, with 16 bases sitting between them. The CDR3 is 15 amino acids. The germline gives CDR1 SGHKS, CDR2 YYEKEE (reference sequence).